Here is one TCR beta chain with its context. This specimen comes from a study of blood T cell repertoires in COVID-19. Overall study context: Sources were T cells, B-cell-depleted T cells, or PBMCs; the material itself was cDNA or gDNA.

In the source study's methods: Estimation of nucleated cell counts relied on the amplification of reference gene primers. Produced via immunoSEQ multiplex PCR; TCRdb's table is partial and in-frame only. V, J and clone size derive from that table, while D and trimming were established from the DNA sequence. The sample consists of fewer than 200,000 clones, less than 90% of them appearing once. Deletions cut 4 bases from V and 3 bases from J, with 10 bases between. CDR3 length: 13 amino acids. Germline V CDR1 and CDR2: SGHRS, YFSETQ. Recruitment covered roughly 24 US areas and drew participants whose ages spanned roughly 18 to 89 years.

The clonotype was recovered from a woman aged 50 to 60 who had recovered from COVID-19. The material sequenced was PBMCs or T cells enriched from blood (not recorded which). This sequence joins TRBV5-1 and TRBJ1-1; no definite D call. CDR3: CASSPGQDTEAFF. The CDR3 DNA follows: TGCGCCAGCAGCCCAGGCCAGGACACTGAAGCTTTCTTT.